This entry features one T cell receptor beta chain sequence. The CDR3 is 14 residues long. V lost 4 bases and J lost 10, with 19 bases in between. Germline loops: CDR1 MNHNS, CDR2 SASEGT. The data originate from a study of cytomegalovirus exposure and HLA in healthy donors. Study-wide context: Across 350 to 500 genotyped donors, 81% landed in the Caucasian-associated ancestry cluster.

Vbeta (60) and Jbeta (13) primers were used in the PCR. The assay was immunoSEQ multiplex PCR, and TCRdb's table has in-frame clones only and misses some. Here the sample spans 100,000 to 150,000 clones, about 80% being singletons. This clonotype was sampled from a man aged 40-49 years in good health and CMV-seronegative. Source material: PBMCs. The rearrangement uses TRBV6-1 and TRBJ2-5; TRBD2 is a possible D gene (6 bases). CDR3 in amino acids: CASSALAPLQDQYF. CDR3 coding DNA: TGTGCCAGCAGTGCGCTAGCGCCACTTCAAGACCAGTACTTC.